The T cell receptor (beta chain) under discussion was sequenced for a study of a mutant IDH1 vaccine in newly diagnosed glioma. The table came from immunoSEQ multiplex PCR; TCRdb's copy has only in-frame clones and leaves some out. The sample has 60,000 to 65,000 clones; about 85% are singletons. Germline CDR1 is SNHLY and CDR2 is FYNNEI. V gave up 4 bases and J gave up 4 bases; unmatched junction bases: 7. This CDR3 region has 15 residues. Time point of the sample: week 35, safety follow-up. Topical imiquimod was applied with each vaccine dose, which held 300 ug of mutant IDH1 20-mer peptide. The study enrolled donors with new WHO grade 3 or 4 IDH1-mutant, ATRX-lost astrocytomas. In regard to this clone: No antigen is known for it.

This clonotype was obtained from a young man with glioma. Sequencing used PBMCs, obtained from a glioma patient whose treatment included an IDH1 peptide vaccine. The V call is TRBV2, the J call TRBJ1-5; TRBD1 matches at 7 bases. This chain's CDR3 is CASSGSGGGNQPQHF. The DNA for the CDR3 is TGTGCCAGCAGTGGGTCAGGGGGAGGAAATCAGCCCCAGCATTTT.